Described below is a single T cell receptor (delta chain) sequence and its context. The likely explanation is a read error, given a far larger clone one base away. Other DNA sequences from this sample encode an identical CDR3 as well. The data originate from a study of gamma-delta chains in newborns, infants, children. The overall study: Microbial exposure reportedly drives polyclonal innate γδ T cell expansion after birth.

Germline CDR1 and CDR2: GEAIGNYY and EKD. V was pared by 2 bases and J by 4 bases, with 4 bases of the junction left unmatched. This CDR3 spans 15 amino acids. TCRdb fed the reads to CATT. The top ten hold roughly 15% of the sample, which has several thousand delta-chain clones, around 3% seen once. The chain has TRDV2 and TRDJ2; 9 bases map to TRDD3. The TCR was taken from a child who was a newborn, infant or young child, either healthy, febrile or measles-vaccinated (not recorded which). The sequenced sample was blood. This CDR3 is CACDILGDTTAQLFF. The CDR3 coding sequence is TGTGCCTGTGACATACTGGGGGACACGACAGCACAACTCTTCTTT.